This entry lists 20 T cell receptor beta chains sequenced from one sample in a study of glioma-infiltrating T cells. Amplification of TCR alpha and beta CDR3 regions from RNA used iRepertoire nested multiplex PCR. TCRdb redid the calling of the multiplex PCR reads with MiXCR, one entry per CDR3 protein. The sample shows about 93,000 distinct CDR3 sequences, roughly 37% of them seen only once. The sample comprised glioma tissue, nonneoplastic brain tissue, or PBMCs (not recorded which). These receptors all come from a human donor with low-grade glioma or glioblastoma, undergoing nonglioma brain surgery, or in good health (not recorded which).

This clonotype appeared many times. The gene calls are TRBV5-4 and TRBJ2-3, with TRBD2 as a possible D gene (5 bases). Between the trimmed V and J ends, which lost 2 bases and 0 bases, there was a span of 7 bases. Germline CDR1 reads SGHNT; CDR2 reads YYREEE (reference sequence). The CDR3 has 14 residues. CDR3 sequence reads: CASSFGGSTDTQYF. As DNA, the CDR3 is TGTGCCAGCAGCTTTGGAGGTAGCACAGATACGCAGTATTTT.

Concerning this clonotype itself: Being one base from a much bigger clone, this may be a read error. The final CDR3 position lacks the conserved phenylalanine or tryptophan, pointing to a likely read error. V and J are TRBV6-6 and TRBJ2-5, with D possibly matching TRBD1 (5 bases). The CDR3 runs to 12 residues. The germline V gene has CDR1 MNHNY and CDR2 SVGAGI (reference sequence). V was shortened by 6 bases and J by 10 bases, with 15 bases between the two germline ends. The CDR3 bases are TGTGCCAGCAGCTCACAGGAGAAGATCCAGTACCTC. Translated, it gives CASSSQEKIQYL.

This clonotype has ten or more counts. The chain combines TRBV2 with TRBJ2-7, with no clear D. Germline lookup yields CDR1 SNHLY and CDR2 FYNNEI. V was pared by 0 bases and J by 6 bases, with 6 bases between. The CDR3 runs to 12 residues. The CDR3 sequence: CASSEAPREQYF. The CDR3 bases are TGTGCCAGCAGTGAAGCCCCTCGCGAGCAGTACTTC.

This clonotype was seen ten or more times. The chain carries TRBV6-2 or TRBV6-3 and TRBJ2-1; 11 bases are shared with TRBD2. Germline V gives CDR1 MNHEY, CDR2 SVGEGT. The CDR3 extends over 19 amino acids. V lost 1 base and J lost 5; bases outside the gene matches: 13. Here the CDR3 reads CASSYFSQGLAVNDNEQFF. The CDR3 bases are TGTGCCAGCAGTTACTTCTCTCAGGGACTAGCGGTAAACGACAATGAGCAGTTCTTC.

This clonotype was seen at least ten times. The V call is TRBV28, the J call TRBJ1-3; possible D gene TRBD1, 6 bases. Germline V gene sequence: CDR1 MDHEN, CDR2 SYDVKM. The CDR3 runs 14 residues. Between the trimmed V and J ends, which lost 6 bases and 2 bases, there was a span of 11 bases. In DNA, the CDR3 is TGTGCCAGCAGGGATGGGGGGCCTGGAAACACCATATATTTT. This sequence encodes CASRDGGPGNTIYF.

Comments on this clonotype: Given a much more abundant clone one base away, this may be a read error. CDR3 nucleotide sequence: TGTGCCAGCAGCCAATTCAGGTCAATCTACAATGAGCAGTTCTTC. Translating it yields CASSQFRSIYNEQFF. The chain joins TRBV3-1 to TRBJ2-1; no definite D call. The V end lost 2 bases, the J end lost 3 bases, and 11 bases lay between the germline ends. This CDR3 has 15 residues. Germline V gene lookup returns CDR1 LGHDT and CDR2 YNNKEL (reference sequence).

This clonotype was counted many times. Written as DNA, the CDR3 is TGTGCCAGCAGCTATCTTTCAGGGGATGGTACGCAGTATTTT. Its protein is CASSYLSGDGTQYF. The chain has TRBV7-9 and TRBJ2-3; tentative D call: TRBD1 (6 bases). There are 14 residues in the CDR3. The germline gives CDR1 SEHNR, CDR2 FQNEAQ (reference sequence). Deletions cut 4 bases from V and 8 bases from J, with 16 bases between.

This clonotype showed up many times. The chain links TRBV4-3 to TRBJ2-3; TRBD2 agrees at 8 bases. V lost 0 bases, J lost 6 bases, and 8 bases stayed unmatched. The CDR3 covers 16 residues. Germline V gene sequence: CDR1 LGHNA, CDR2 YSLEER. This CDR3 is CASSQDLAGGYDTQYF. The DNA for the CDR3 is TGCGCCAGCAGCCAAGATCTGGCGGGAGGATACGATACGCAGTATTTT.

On this clonotype: This sequence may be a read error, since a much larger clone differs from it by one base. The CDR3 carries no conserved terminal phenylalanine or tryptophan, so it likely arises from a read error. This chain joins TRBV6-2 or TRBV6-3 and TRBJ2-5, with 9 bases aligning to TRBD1. Per germline, CDR1 MNHEY and CDR2 SVGEGT. The junction had 9 bases not matched to a gene; V was cut back by 8 bases and J by 5 bases. CDR3 length equals 14 residues. CDR3 loop: CASGTTGGPETQYL. The DNA of the CDR3 is TGTGCCAGCGGAACTACAGGGGGCCCGGAGACCCAGTACTTA.

This clonotype was counted ten times or more. The chain links TRBV28 to TRBJ2-4; 7 positions match TRBD1. The CDR3 loop spans 15 amino acids. Germline V gene data show CDR1 as MDHEN and CDR2 as SYDVKM. J gave up 0 bases and V 6 bases, and 5 bases lay outside the gene matches. In DNA, the CDR3 is TGTGCCAGCAGCTCCACAGGGGTAGCCAAAAACATTCAGTACTTC. Its protein product is CASSSTGVAKNIQYF.

This clonotype was found many times. This chain joins TRBV11-2 and TRBJ2-1, with TRBD1 matching over 9 bases. The V gene's germline CDR1 is SGHAT and CDR2 FQNNGV. The CDR3 extends over 18 amino acids. The V and J ends lost 3 bases and 2 bases, in that order; junction bases with no gene match: 11. DNA of the CDR3: TGTGCCAGCAGCTTGTTTATTGGGGACAGGGTGGCCTACAATGAGCAGTTCTTC. Amino acids: CASSLFIGDRVAYNEQFF.

In its sample, this clonotype was seen many times. The chain is built from TRBV20-1 and TRBJ2-5; D possibly corresponds to TRBD1 (6 bases). CDR3 length equals 11 residues. Germline lookup yields CDR1 DFQATT and CDR2 SNEGSKA (reference sequence). V was pared by 4 bases and J by 13 bases, with 16 bases between. This chain's CDR3 is CSATYGDKGYF. The DNA of the CDR3 is TGCAGTGCTACATATGGGGACAAGGGGTACTTC.

Ten or more counts support this clonotype. The genes are TRBV7-9 and TRBJ1-4; D remains ambiguous. Germline CDR1 and CDR2: SEHNR and FQNEAQ (reference sequence). The germline V and J ends were trimmed by 1 base and 3 bases, with 12 bases remaining between them. The CDR3 sequence is 16 residues long. In nucleotides, the CDR3 is TGTGCCAGCAGCTTAGGTTCCGGCAGCGCTAATGAAAAACTGTTTTTT. As protein: CASSLGSGSANEKLFF.

This clonotype was picked up many times. The CDR3 DNA is TGTGCCAGCGGAAAGGGGACAGATATACTTGAAGCTTTCTTT. Residues: CASGKGTDILEAFF. This chain uses TRBV3-1 with TRBJ1-1; TRBD1 aligns across 7 bases. The CDR3 is 14 residues long. Germline lookup yields CDR1 LGHDT and CDR2 YNNKEL (reference sequence). The J segment lost 7 bases and the V segment lost 8 bases, leaving 13 bases of the junction unmatched.

The CDR3: CASSQEGGQNEQYF. The CDR3 nucleotides read TGCGCCAGCAGCCAAGAGGGAGGGCAAAACGAGCAGTACTTC. The chain is built from TRBV4-1 and TRBJ2-7, with 7 positions matching TRBD2. CDR1 and CDR2 from the germline V gene are MGHRA and YSYEKL. The V gene end was trimmed by 0 bases and the J gene end by 5 bases; junction bases not matched to a gene: 4. CDR3 length: 14 amino acids.

With regard to this clonotype: One junction end does not reproduce the germline sequence, and a read error may be involved. V is TRBV6-1 and J is TRBJ2-1; D not resolved. Germline loops: CDR1 MNHNS, CDR2 SASEGT. This CDR3 is built from 16 residues. The CDR3 DNA reads TGTACCAGCAGCTCAATGACCCATAGCTCCTACAATGAGGAGTTCTTC. Translation gives CTSSSMTHSSYNEEFF.

For this clonotype: This may be a read error: a much more frequent sequence differs by one nucleotide. The chain links TRBV5-1 to TRBJ2-1; D not certain. Germline CDR1 is SGHRS and CDR2 is YFSETQ. Trimming took off 4 bases at V and 10 bases at J, with 9 bases between the two ends. The CDR3 consists of 11 residues. Here the CDR3 DNA reads TGCGCCAGCAGCATAGCTAACGAGCAGTTCTTC. Amino acids: CASSIANEQFF.

For this clonotype: Since no conserved phenylalanine or tryptophan closes the CDR3, a read error is the likely cause. This chain uses TRBV3-1 with TRBJ2-1; D not resolved. The CDR3 spans 12 residues. Germline CDR1 is LGHDT and CDR2 is YNNKEL (reference sequence). CDR3 region: CASARSTNKQFS. DNA of the CDR3: TGTGCCAGCGCAAGGTCAACCAATAAGCAGTTCTCC.

This clonotype was seen repeatedly, ten times or more. V usage is TRBV19 and J usage is TRBJ1-2, with 9 bases that match TRBD1. From germline, CDR1 is LNHDA and CDR2 SQIVND (reference sequence). This CDR3 is built from 14 residues. Unmatched junction bases numbered 6, after V lost 4 bases and J lost 6 bases. In DNA form, the CDR3 reads TGTGCCAGTAGTAGCCGGGACAGGGCTGATGGCTACACCTTC. Amino acids: CASSSRDRADGYTF.

In regard to this clonotype: A read error is possible here, since a much larger clone lies one base away. The rearrangement joins TRBV4-1 to TRBJ2-1; perhaps TRBD1 as D (5 bases). This CDR3 is 18 amino acids long. The germline V gene has CDR1 MGHRA and CDR2 YSYEKL. CDR3 residues: CASSSRRTRALPYNEQFF. CDR3 coding DNA: TGTGCCAGCAGCTCACGAAGGACACGGGCCTTACCTTACAATGAGCAGTTCTTC.